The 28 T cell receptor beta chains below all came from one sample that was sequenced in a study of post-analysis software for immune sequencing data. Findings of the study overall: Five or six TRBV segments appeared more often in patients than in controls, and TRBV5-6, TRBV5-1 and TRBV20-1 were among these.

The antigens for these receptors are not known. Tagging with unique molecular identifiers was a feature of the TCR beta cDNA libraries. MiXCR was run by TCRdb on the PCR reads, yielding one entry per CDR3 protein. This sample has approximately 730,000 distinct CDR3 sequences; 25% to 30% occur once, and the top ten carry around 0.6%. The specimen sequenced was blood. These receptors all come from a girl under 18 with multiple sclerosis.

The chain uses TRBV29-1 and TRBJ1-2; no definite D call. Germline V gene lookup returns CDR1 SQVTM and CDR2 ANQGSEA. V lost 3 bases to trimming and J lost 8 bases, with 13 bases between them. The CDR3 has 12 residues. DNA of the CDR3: TGCAGCGTTGACTTAATACTGGGCGGCTACACCTTC. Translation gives CSVDLILGGYTF.

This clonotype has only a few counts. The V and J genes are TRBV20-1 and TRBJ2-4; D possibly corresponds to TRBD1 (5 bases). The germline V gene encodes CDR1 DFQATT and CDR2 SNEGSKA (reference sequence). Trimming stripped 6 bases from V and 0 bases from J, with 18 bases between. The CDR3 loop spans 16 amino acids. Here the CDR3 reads CSAGAVADLAKNIQYF. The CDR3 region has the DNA TGCAGTGCAGGGGCGGTGGCAGACTTAGCCAAAAACATTCAGTACTTC.

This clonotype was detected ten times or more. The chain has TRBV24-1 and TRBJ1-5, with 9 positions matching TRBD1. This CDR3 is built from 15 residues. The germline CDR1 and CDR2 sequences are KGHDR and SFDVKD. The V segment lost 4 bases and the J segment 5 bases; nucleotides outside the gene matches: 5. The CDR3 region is CATSDPGTGHQPQHF. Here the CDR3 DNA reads TGTGCCACCAGTGACCCGGGGACAGGGCATCAGCCCCAGCATTTT.

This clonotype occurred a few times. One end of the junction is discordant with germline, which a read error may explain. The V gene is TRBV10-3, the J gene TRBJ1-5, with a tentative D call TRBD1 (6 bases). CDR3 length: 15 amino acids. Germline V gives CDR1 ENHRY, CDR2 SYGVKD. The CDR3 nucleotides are TGTGCCATCAGTGAAAGGGGGGATAGCAATCAGCCCCGGCATTTT. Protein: CAISERGDSNQPRHF.

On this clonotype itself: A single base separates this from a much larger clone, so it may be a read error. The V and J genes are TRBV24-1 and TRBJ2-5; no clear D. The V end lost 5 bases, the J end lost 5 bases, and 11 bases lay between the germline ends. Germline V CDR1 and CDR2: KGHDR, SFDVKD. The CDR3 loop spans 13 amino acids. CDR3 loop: CATSGLRKETQYF. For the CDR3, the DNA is TGTGCCACCAGTGGCTTGCGGAAGGAGACCCAGTACTTC.

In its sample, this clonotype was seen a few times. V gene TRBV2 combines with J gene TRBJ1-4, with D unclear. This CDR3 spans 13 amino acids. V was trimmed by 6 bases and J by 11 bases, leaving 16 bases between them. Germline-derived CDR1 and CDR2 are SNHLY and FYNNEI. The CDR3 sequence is CASSGRGAEKLFF. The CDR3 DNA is TGTGCCAGCAGCGGCCGAGGTGCAGAGAAACTGTTTTTT.

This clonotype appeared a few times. The CDR3 reads CASIGRVRGYNEQFF. CDR3 DNA sequence: TGTGCCAGCATTGGCAGGGTACGTGGGTACAATGAGCAGTTCTTC. The chain joins TRBV6-2 or TRBV6-3 to TRBJ2-1; D might be TRBD1 (5 bases). The CDR3 length is 15 residues. The V end was cut by 7 bases, the J end by 4 bases, with 17 bases between. Germline assignment: CDR1 MNHEY and CDR2 SVGEGT.

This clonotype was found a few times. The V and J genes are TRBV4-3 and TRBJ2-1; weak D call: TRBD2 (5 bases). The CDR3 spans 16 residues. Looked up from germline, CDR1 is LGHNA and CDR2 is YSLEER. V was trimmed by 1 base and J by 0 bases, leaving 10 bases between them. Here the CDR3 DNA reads TGCGCCAGCAGCCAAGGTCGTCGGGACTCCTACAATGAGCAGTTCTTC. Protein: CASSQGRRDSYNEQFF.

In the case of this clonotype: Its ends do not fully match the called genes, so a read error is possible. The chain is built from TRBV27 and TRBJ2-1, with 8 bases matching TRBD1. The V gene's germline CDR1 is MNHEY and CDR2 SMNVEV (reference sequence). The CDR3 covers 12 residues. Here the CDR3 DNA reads TGTGCCACCGCGGACAGGGTCAATGGGCAGTTCTTC. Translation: CATADRVNGQFF.

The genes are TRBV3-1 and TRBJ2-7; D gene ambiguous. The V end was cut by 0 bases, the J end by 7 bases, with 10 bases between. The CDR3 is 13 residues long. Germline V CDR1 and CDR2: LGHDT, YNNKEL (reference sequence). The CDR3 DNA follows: TGTGCCAGCAGCCAAGACCCCTCTAGAGAGCAGTACTTC. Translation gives CASSQDPSREQYF.

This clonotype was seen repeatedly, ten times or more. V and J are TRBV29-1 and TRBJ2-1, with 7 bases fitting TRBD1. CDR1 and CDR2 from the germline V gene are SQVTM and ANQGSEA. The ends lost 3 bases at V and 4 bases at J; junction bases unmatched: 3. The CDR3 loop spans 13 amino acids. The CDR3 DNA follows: TGCAGCGTTGACAGGGGACAGTACAATGAGCAGTTCTTC. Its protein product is CSVDRGQYNEQFF.

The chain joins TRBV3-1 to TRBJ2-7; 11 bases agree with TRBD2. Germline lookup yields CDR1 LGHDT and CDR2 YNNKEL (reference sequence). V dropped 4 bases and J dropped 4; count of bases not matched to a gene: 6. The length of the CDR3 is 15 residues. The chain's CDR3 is CASSRGLADQYEQYF. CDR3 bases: TGTGCCAGCAGCCGGGGACTAGCGGATCAATACGAGCAGTACTTC.

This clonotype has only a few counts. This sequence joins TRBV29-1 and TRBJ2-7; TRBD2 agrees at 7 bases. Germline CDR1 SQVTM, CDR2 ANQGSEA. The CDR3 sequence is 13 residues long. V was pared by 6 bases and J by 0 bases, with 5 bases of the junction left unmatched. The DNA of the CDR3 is TGCAGCGTAAAACTAGCGCACTCCTACGAGCAGTACTTC. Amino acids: CSVKLAHSYEQYF.

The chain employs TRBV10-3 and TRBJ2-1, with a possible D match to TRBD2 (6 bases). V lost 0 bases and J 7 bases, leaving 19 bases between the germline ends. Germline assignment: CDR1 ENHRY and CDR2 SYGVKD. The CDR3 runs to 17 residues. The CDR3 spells CAISESYLARATNEQFF. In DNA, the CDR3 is TGTGCCATCAGTGAGTCTTACCTAGCGAGGGCCACGAATGAGCAGTTCTTC.

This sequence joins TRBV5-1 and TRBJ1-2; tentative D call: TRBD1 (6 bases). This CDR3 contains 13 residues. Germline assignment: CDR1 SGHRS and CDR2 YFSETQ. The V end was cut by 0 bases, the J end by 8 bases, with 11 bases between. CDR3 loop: CASSLDQGQGYTF. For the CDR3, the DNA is TGCGCCAGCAGCTTGGATCAGGGGCAAGGCTACACCTTC.

The DNA of the CDR3 is TGCAGTGCTAGAGCCTCCGGGACAATCGTGTTCACTGAAGCTTTCTTT. It specifies CSARASGTIVFTEAFF. This rearrangement joins TRBV20-1 to TRBJ1-1, with D possibly TRBD1 on 6 matching bases. CDR3 length: 16 residues. CDR1 is DFQATT, CDR2 SNEGSKA, per germline (reference sequence). Trimming cost V 1 base and J 4 bases, with 19 bases left between them.

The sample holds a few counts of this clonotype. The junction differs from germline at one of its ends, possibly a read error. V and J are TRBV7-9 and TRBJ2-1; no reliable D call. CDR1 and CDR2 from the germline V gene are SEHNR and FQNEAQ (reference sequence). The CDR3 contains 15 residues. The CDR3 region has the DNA TGTGCCAGCAGTTTAGCTCCGTTAGCCTACAATGAGCAGTTCTTC. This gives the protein CASSLAPLAYNEQFF.

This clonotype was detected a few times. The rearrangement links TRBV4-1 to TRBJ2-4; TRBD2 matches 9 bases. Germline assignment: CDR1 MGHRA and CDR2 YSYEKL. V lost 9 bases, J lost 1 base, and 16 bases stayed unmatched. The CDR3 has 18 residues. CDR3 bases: TGCGCCAGGATGACACGACTAGCGGACCTTAGGGCCAAAAACATTCAGTACTTC. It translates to CARMTRLADLRAKNIQYF.

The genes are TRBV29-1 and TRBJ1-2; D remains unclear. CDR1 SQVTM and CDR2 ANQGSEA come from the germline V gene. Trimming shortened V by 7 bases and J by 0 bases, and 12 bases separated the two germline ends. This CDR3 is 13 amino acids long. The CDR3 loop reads CSATRDTNYGYTF. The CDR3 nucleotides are TGCAGCGCTACAAGGGATACTAACTATGGCTACACCTTC.

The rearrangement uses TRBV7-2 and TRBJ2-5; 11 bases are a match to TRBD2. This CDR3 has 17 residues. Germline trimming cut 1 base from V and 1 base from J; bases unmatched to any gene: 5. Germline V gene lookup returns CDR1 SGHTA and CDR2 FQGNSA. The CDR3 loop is CASSLDLAGGLQETQYF. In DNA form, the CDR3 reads TGTGCCAGCAGCTTAGATCTAGCGGGAGGCCTCCAAGAGACCCAGTACTTC.

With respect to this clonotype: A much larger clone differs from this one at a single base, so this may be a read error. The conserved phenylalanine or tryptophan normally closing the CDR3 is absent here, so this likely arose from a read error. The CDR3 DNA sequence: TGTGCCAGCAGTCTTCGGGGACTAGCGGGCAATGAGCAGTTCTTA. Its protein product is CASSLRGLAGNEQFL. The chain recombines TRBV9 with TRBJ2-1; 12 bases fit TRBD2. After removal of 5 bases from V and 6 bases from J, the junction contained 6 bases not matched to a gene. This CDR3 spans 15 amino acids. The germline V gene encodes CDR1 SGDLS and CDR2 YYNGEE.

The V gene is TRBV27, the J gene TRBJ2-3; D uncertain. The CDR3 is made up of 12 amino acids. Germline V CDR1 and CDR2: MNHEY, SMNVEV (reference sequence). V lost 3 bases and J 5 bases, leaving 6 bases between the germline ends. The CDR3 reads CASSFVGDTQYF. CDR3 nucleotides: TGTGCCAGCAGTTTCGTGGGAGATACGCAGTATTTT.

CDR3 coding DNA: TGCAGCGTTGAGGGGACAGAAAGACGATTCCAAGAGACCCAGTTCTTC. It yields the protein CSVEGTERRFQETQFF. The V and J genes are TRBV29-1 and TRBJ2-5; 7 nucleotides match TRBD1. The J call could be wrong; TRBJ2-1 is a better fit for the DNA end. The CDR3 runs to 16 residues. Germline loops: CDR1 SQVTM, CDR2 ANQGSEA.

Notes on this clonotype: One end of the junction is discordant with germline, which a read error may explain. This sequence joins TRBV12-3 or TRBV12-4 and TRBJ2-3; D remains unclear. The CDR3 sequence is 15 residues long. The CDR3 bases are TGTGCCAGCAGTTCCCCCTCCGTGGTGGCAGATGCGCAGTATTTT. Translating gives CASSSPSVVADAQYF.

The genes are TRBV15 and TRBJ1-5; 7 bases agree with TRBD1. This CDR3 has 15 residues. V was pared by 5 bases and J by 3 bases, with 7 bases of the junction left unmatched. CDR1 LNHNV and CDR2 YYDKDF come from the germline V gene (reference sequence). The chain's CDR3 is CATSGLDRPNQPQHF. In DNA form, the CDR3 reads TGTGCCACCAGCGGCTTGGACAGGCCCAATCAGCCCCAGCATTTT.

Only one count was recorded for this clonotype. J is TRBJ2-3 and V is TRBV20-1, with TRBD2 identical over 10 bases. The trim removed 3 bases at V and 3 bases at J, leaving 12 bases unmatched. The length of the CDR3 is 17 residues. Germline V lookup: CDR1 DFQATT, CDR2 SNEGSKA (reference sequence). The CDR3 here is CSASGASGRAGTDTQYF. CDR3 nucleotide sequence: TGCAGTGCTAGCGGGGCTAGCGGGAGAGCGGGGACAGATACGCAGTATTTT.

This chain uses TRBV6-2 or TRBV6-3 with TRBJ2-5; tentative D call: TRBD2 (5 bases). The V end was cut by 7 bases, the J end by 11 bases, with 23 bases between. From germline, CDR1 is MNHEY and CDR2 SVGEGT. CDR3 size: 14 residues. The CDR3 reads CASKLAASYNEQYF. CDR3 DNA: TGTGCCAGCAAGCTAGCTGCATCCTACAATGAGCAGTACTTC.

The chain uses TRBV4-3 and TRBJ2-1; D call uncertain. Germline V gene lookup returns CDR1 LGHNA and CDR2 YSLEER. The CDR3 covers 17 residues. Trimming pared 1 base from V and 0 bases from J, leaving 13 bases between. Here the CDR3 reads CASSQVSRISSYNEQFF. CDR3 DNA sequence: TGCGCCAGCAGCCAAGTTAGTAGGATTAGCTCCTACAATGAGCAGTTCTTC.